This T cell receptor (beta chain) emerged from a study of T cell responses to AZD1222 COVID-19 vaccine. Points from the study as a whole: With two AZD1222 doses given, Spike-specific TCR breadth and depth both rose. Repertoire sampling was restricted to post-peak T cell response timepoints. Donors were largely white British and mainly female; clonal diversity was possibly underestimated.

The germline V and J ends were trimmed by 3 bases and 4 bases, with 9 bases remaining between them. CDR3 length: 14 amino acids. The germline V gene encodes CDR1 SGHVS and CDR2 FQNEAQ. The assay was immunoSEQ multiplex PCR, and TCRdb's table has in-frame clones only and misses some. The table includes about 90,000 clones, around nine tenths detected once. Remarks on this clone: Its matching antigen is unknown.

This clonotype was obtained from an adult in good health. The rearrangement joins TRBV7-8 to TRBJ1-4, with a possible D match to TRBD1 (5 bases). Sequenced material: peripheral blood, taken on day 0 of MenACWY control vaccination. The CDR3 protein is CASSFQGFNEKLFF. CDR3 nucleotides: TGTGCCAGCAGCTTCCAGGGCTTTAATGAAAAACTGTTTTTT.